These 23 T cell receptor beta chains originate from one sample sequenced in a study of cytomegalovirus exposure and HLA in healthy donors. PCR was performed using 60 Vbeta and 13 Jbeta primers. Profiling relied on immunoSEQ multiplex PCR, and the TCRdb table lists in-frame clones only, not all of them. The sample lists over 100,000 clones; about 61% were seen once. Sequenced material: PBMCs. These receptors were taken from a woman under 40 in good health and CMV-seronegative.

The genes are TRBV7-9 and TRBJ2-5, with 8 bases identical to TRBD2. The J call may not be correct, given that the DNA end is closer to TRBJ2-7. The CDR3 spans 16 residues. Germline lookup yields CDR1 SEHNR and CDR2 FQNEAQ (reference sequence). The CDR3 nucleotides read TGTGCCAGCAGCTTAGGAGGAAGCGGGAGCGAGTACGAGCAGTACTTC. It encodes CASSLGGSGSEYEQYF.

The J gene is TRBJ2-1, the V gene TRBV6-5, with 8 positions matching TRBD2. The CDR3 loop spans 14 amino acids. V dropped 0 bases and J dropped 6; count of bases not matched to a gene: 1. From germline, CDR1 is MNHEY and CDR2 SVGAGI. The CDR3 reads CASSYSGLANEQFF. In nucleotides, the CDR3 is TGTGCCAGCAGTTACTCAGGACTAGCCAATGAGCAGTTCTTC.

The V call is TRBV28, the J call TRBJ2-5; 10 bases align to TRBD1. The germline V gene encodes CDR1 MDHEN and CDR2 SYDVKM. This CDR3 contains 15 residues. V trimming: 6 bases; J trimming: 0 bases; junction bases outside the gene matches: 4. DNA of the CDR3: TGTGCCAGCAGGTGGGACAGGGGCTACCAAGAGACCCAGTACTTC. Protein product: CASRWDRGYQETQYF.

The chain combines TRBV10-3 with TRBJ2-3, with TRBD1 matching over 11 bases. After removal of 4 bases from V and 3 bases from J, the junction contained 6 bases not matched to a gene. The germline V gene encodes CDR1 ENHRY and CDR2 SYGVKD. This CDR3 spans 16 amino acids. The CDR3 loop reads CAISARRDRGTDTQYF. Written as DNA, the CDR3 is TGTGCCATCAGTGCGCGCCGGGACAGGGGGACAGATACGCAGTATTTT.

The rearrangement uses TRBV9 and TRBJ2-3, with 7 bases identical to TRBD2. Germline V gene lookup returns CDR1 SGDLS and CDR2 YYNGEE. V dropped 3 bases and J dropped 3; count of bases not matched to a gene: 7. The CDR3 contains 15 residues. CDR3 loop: CASSGGSRLTDTQYF. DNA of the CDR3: TGTGCCAGCAGCGGCGGGAGTCGGTTGACAGATACGCAGTATTTT.

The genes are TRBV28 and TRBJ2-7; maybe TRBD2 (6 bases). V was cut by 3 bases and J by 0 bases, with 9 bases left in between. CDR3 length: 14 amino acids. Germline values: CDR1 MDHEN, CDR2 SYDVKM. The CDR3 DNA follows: TGTGCCAGCAGTTTCGGCGGGACCTCCTACGAGCAGTACTTC. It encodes CASSFGGTSYEQYF.

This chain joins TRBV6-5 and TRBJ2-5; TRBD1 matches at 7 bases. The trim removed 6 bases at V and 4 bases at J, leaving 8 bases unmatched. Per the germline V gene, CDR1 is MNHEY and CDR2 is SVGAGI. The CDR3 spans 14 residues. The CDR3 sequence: CASSLQGVGETQYF. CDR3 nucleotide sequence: TGTGCCAGCAGCCTCCAGGGGGTTGGAGAGACCCAGTACTTC.

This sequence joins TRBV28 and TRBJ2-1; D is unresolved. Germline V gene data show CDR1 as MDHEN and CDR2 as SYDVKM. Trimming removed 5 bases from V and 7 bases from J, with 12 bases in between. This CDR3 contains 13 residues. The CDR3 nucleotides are TGTGCCAGCAGTACACGGCCCGGGAATGAGCAGTTCTTC. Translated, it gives CASSTRPGNEQFF.

CDR3 nucleotide sequence: TGTGCCAGCAGTTCCCCAGCGGGAAAGAGCGTCGAGCAGTACTTC. This translates into CASSSPAGKSVEQYF. This sequence joins TRBV28 and TRBJ2-7; 7 bases align to TRBD2. V dropped 4 bases and J dropped 6; count of bases not matched to a gene: 12. The CDR3 has 15 amino acids. The germline gives CDR1 MDHEN, CDR2 SYDVKM.

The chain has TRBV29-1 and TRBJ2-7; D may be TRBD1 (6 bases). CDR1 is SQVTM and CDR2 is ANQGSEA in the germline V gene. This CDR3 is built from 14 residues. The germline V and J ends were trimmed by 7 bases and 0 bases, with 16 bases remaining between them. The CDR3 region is CSGRHGDTSYEQYF. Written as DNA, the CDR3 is TGCAGCGGGCGACACGGGGACACCTCCTACGAGCAGTACTTC.

Written as DNA, the CDR3 is TGTGCCAGCAGTCCGGACGGACTTAGAAAAAACATTCAGTACTTC. As protein: CASSPDGLRKNIQYF. The chain couples TRBV6-6 to TRBJ2-4; possibly TRBD2 for D (5 bases). V dropped 5 bases and J dropped 4 bases, with 15 bases sitting between them. The CDR3 spans 15 residues. Germline CDR1 reads MNHNY; CDR2 reads SVGAGI (reference sequence).

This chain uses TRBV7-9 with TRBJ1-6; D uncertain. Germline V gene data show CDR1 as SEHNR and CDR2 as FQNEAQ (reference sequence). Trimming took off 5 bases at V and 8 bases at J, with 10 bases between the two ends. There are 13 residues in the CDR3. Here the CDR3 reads CASSPEFDSPLHF. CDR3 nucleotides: TGTGCCAGCAGCCCTGAGTTCGATTCACCCCTCCACTTT.

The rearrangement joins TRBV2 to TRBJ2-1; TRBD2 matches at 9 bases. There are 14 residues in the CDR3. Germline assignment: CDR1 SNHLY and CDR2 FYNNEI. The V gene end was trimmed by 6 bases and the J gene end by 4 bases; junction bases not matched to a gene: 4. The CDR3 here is CASRTSGAYNEQFF. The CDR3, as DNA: TGTGCCAGCAGGACTAGCGGAGCTTACAATGAGCAGTTCTTC.

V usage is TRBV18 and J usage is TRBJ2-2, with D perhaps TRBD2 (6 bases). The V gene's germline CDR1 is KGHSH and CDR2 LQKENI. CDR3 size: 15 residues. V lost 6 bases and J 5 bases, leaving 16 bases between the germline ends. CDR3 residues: CASSPPAGRTGELFF. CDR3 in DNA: TGTGCCAGCTCCCCCCCTGCGGGAAGGACCGGGGAGCTGTTTTTT.

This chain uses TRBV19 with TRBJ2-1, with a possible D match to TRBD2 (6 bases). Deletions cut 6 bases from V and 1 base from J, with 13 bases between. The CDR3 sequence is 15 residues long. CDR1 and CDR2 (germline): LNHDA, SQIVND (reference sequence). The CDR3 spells CASSGDFPSYNEQFF. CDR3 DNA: TGTGCCAGTAGCGGGGACTTTCCATCCTACAATGAGCAGTTCTTC.

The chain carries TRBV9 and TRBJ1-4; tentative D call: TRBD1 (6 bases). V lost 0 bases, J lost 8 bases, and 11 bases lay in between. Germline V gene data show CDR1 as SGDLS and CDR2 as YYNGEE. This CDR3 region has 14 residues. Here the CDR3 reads CASSVGRGREKLFF. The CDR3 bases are TGTGCCAGCAGCGTAGGCAGGGGACGCGAAAAACTGTTTTTT. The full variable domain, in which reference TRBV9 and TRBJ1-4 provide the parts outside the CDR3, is DSGVTQTPKHLITATGQRVTLRCSPRSGDLSVYWYQQSLDQGLQFLIQYYNGEERAKGNILERFSAQQFPDLHSELNLSSLELGDSALYFCASSVGRGREKLFFGSGTQLSVL.

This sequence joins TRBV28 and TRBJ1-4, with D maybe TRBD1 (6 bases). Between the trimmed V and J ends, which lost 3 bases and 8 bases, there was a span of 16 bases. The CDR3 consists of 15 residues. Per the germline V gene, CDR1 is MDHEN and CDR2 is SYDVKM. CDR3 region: CASSFSRGLREKLFF. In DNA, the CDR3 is TGTGCCAGCAGTTTTTCCAGGGGCCTTCGGGAAAAACTGTTTTTT.

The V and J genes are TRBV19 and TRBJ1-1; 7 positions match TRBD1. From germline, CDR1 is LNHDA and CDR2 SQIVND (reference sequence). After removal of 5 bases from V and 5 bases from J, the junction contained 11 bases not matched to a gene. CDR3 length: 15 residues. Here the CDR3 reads CASSGLGTVGTEAFF. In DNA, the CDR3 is TGTGCCAGTAGTGGGTTAGGGACAGTTGGGACTGAAGCTTTCTTT.

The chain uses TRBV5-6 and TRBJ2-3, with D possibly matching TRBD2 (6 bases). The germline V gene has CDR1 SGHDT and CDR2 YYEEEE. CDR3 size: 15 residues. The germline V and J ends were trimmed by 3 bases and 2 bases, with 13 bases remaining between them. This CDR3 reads CASSYPGDPTDTQYF. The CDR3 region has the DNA TGTGCCAGCAGCTACCCGGGAGACCCCACAGATACGCAGTATTTT. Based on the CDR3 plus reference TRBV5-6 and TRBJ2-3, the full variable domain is DAGVTQSPTHLIKTRGQQVTLRCSPKSGHDTVSWYQQALGQGPQFIFQYYEEEERQRGNFPDRFSGHQFPNYSSELNVNALLLGDSALYLCASSYPGDPTDTQYFGPGTRLTVL.

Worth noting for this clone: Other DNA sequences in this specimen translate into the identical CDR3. CDR3 DNA sequence: TGTGCCAGCAGCTACAGCTACGAGCAGTACTTC. It codes for CASSYSYEQYF. V and J are TRBV2 and TRBJ2-7; D gene ambiguous. The V and J ends lost 6 bases and 3 bases respectively, with 6 bases between them. Germline V gene sequence: CDR1 SNHLY, CDR2 FYNNEI. The CDR3 spans 11 residues.

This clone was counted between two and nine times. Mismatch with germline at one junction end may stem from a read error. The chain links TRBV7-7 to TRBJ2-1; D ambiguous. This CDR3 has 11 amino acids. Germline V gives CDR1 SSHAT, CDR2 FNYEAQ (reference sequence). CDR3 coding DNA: TGTGCTAGCAGCTCAGGCGATGAGCAGTTCTTC. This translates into CASSSGDEQFF.

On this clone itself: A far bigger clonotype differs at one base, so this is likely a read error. The DNA of the CDR3 is TGTGCCAGCAGCTTACGACAGGCCTACGAGCAGTACTTC. As protein: CASSLRQAYEQYF. The gene calls are TRBV5-8 and TRBJ2-7, with D tentatively TRBD1 (6 bases). Germline CDR1 is SGHTS and CDR2 is YDEGEE. This CDR3 region has 13 residues. Between the trimmed V and J ends, which lost 2 bases and 2 bases, there was a span of 8 bases. Using reference TRBV5-8 and TRBJ2-7 for the parts outside the CDR3, the full variable domain is EAGVTQSPTHLIKTRGQQATLRCSPISGHTSVYWYQQALGLGLQFLLWYDEGEERNRGNFPPRFSGRQFPNYSSELNVNALELEDSALYLCASSLRQAYEQYFGPGTRLTVT.

The CDR3 sequence is CASSQDTGFTGNTIYF. In DNA form, the CDR3 reads TGCGCCAGCAGCCAAGATACAGGATTCACTGGAAACACCATATATTTT. The chain has TRBV4-1 and TRBJ1-3, with D maybe TRBD1 (5 bases). The CDR3 is 16 amino acids. CDR1 is MGHRA and CDR2 is YSYEKL in the germline V gene. Trimming took 0 bases from V and 2 from J, leaving 11 bases between them.